Below, 15 T cell receptor beta chains from the same sample are listed, as sequenced in a study of T cells after yellow fever vaccination. TCRdb used MiXCR to reprocess the 5' RACE reads, holding one entry per CDR3 protein. The sample has under 600,000 distinct CDR3 sequences; approximately 15% are singletons. The material was PBMCs, obtained on the day of the yellow fever booster vaccination. The receptors shown here come from a man aged 30-40 years who received the YFV17D yellow fever vaccine.

This clonotype was counted between two and nine times. J is TRBJ2-1 and V is TRBV18; 10 positions match TRBD2. J was trimmed by 4 bases and V by 0 bases; bases with no gene match: 15. Germline lookup yields CDR1 KGHSH and CDR2 LQKENI. The length of the CDR3 is 20 residues. CDR3 DNA sequence: TGTGCCAGCTCACCACCAGGGGCGCTGAAGCGGGAGGGCCCTTACAATGAGCAGTTCTTC. Its protein is CASSPPGALKREGPYNEQFF.

V gene TRBV10-3 combines with J gene TRBJ2-1; 8 bases map to TRBD2. CDR3 length: 17 residues. The V gene's germline CDR1 is ENHRY and CDR2 SYGVKD. Trimming at V came to 5 bases and at J to 6 bases, leaving 15 bases not matched to a gene. CDR3 in amino acids: CAISRRSGLDNSNEQFF. CDR3 bases: TGTGCCATCAGTCGCAGGTCGGGACTAGATAACTCCAATGAGCAGTTCTTC.

CDR3 sequence (DNA): TGCAGTGGTCGTTCCCCAAACACCGGGGAGCTGTTTTTT. Translation: CSGRSPNTGELFF. The rearrangement joins TRBV20-1 to TRBJ2-2, with D uncertain. Germline values: CDR1 DFQATT, CDR2 SNEGSKA (reference sequence). The CDR3 sequence is 13 residues long. The V and J ends lost 7 bases and 2 bases respectively, with 11 bases between them.

The chain links TRBV5-1 to TRBJ2-2, with D tentatively TRBD1 (6 bases). The CDR3 loop spans 15 amino acids. Germline lookup yields CDR1 SGHRS and CDR2 YFSETQ. Trimming shortened V by 5 bases and J by 9 bases, and 20 bases separated the two germline ends. In DNA form, the CDR3 reads TGCGCCAGCAGACTAACAGGGTCCCCAACCAGGGAGCTGTTTTTT. The encoded protein is CASRLTGSPTRELFF. The entire variable domain, with the rest obtained from reference TRBV5-1 and TRBJ2-2, is as follows: KAGVTQTPRYLIKTRGQQVTLSCSPISGHRSVSWYQQTPGQGLQFLFEYFSETQRNKGNFPGRFSGRQFSNSRSEMNVSTLELGDSALYLCASRLTGSPTRELFFGEGSRLTVL.

This chain joins TRBV3-1 and TRBJ1-2; tentative D call: TRBD1 (6 bases). This CDR3 has 14 residues. Germline CDR1 and CDR2: LGHDT and YNNKEL (reference sequence). The ends were cut back, 5 bases at V and 5 bases at J, with 15 bases in the middle. CDR3 sequence: CASSAPGVGYGYTF. The CDR3, as DNA: TGTGCCAGCAGCGCCCCAGGGGTTGGTTATGGCTACACCTTC.

This clonotype was detected a few times. The rearrangement joins TRBV25-1 to TRBJ2-1; perhaps TRBD2 as D (5 bases). The CDR3 has 14 residues. V lost 1 base to trimming and J lost 3 bases, with 7 bases between them. The V gene's germline CDR1 is MGHDK and CDR2 SYGVNS. The CDR3 sequence is CASSEFAGYNEQFF. The CDR3 nucleotides are TGTGCCAGCAGTGAATTCGCGGGCTACAATGAGCAGTTCTTC.

The chain carries TRBV6-2 or TRBV6-3 and TRBJ1-2; TRBD1 is a possible D gene (5 bases). V was pared by 6 bases and J by 6 bases, with 14 bases between. The CDR3 loop spans 13 amino acids. Germline CDR1 and CDR2: MNHEY and SVGEGT. The DNA of the CDR3 is TGTGCCAGCAGCCTCGGGGCGAAGGATGGCTACACCTTC. This sequence encodes CASSLGAKDGYTF.

The genes are TRBV2 and TRBJ1-2; no clear D gene. This CDR3 is built from 15 residues. Trimming took off 6 bases at V and 0 bases at J, with 14 bases between the two ends. Germline CDR1 reads SNHLY; CDR2 reads FYNNEI. CDR3: CASSSQPTPNYGYTF. CDR3 nucleotides: TGTGCCAGCAGCTCACAACCGACACCTAACTATGGCTACACCTTC.

This clonotype was seen only a few times. V and J are TRBV7-2 and TRBJ2-7, with a weak D call TRBD1 (7 bases). V gave up 5 bases and J gave up 5 bases, with 19 bases separating them. Germline lookup yields CDR1 SGHTA and CDR2 FQGNSA. This CDR3 is 15 amino acids long. In nucleotides, the CDR3 is TGTGCCAGCAGCCCCCAGGGGGGACCATGGGACGAGCAGTACTTC. This encodes CASSPQGGPWDEQYF.

J is TRBJ2-7 and V is TRBV12-3 or TRBV12-4; tentatively, D is TRBD1 or TRBD2 (6 bases each). This CDR3 is built from 14 residues. Trimming stripped 8 bases from V and 3 bases from J, with 17 bases between. This CDR3 is CASATPGAYYEQYF. The CDR3 DNA reads TGTGCCAGCGCTACCCCGGGGGCGTACTACGAGCAGTACTTC.

The J gene is TRBJ2-1, the V gene TRBV7-2; no clear D gene. Germline V gene sequence: CDR1 SGHTA, CDR2 FQGNSA. Deletions cut 5 bases from V and 6 bases from J, with 14 bases between. This CDR3 spans 14 amino acids. For the CDR3, the DNA is TGTGCCAGCAGCAAATACGGACGATTCAATGAGCAGTTCTTC. Encoded protein: CASSKYGRFNEQFF.

This chain links TRBV20-1 with TRBJ2-1; the D gene is possibly TRBD2 (5 bases). In germline, CDR1 is DFQATT, CDR2 SNEGSKA (reference sequence). Trimming stripped 0 bases from V and 3 bases from J, with 15 bases between. The CDR3 is 16 residues long. This chain's CDR3 is CSARDRGWANYNEQFF. In nucleotides, the CDR3 is TGCAGTGCTAGAGATCGAGGGTGGGCCAACTACAATGAGCAGTTCTTC.

This clonotype has only a few counts. J is TRBJ2-3 and V is TRBV6-5; D gene unclear. This CDR3 has 14 residues. Trimming took off 2 bases at V and 2 bases at J, with 8 bases between the two ends. Looked up from germline, CDR1 is MNHEY and CDR2 is SVGAGI. The CDR3, as DNA: TGTGCCAGCAGTTACCTGGCTTCCACAGATACGCAGTATTTT. Protein product: CASSYLASTDTQYF.

This clonotype turned up a few times. The rearrangement links TRBV5-6 to TRBJ2-3, with D unresolved. This CDR3 is 14 amino acids long. The germline V gene has CDR1 SGHDT and CDR2 YYEEEE. With 0 bases removed from V and 2 bases from J, the gap between germline ends came to 7 bases. CDR3 DNA: TGTGCCAGCAGCTTGGACACGTTCACAGATACGCAGTATTTT. It translates to CASSLDTFTDTQYF.

The rearrangement links TRBV4-3 to TRBJ1-4; D is possibly TRBD1 (5 bases). The CDR3 has 16 amino acids. Trimming stripped 4 bases from V and 6 bases from J, with 18 bases between. The germline V gene encodes CDR1 LGHNA and CDR2 YSLEER. The CDR3 reads CASSPGIREGDEKLFF. In DNA, the CDR3 is TGCGCCAGCAGCCCAGGCATCAGGGAGGGCGATGAAAAACTGTTTTTT.